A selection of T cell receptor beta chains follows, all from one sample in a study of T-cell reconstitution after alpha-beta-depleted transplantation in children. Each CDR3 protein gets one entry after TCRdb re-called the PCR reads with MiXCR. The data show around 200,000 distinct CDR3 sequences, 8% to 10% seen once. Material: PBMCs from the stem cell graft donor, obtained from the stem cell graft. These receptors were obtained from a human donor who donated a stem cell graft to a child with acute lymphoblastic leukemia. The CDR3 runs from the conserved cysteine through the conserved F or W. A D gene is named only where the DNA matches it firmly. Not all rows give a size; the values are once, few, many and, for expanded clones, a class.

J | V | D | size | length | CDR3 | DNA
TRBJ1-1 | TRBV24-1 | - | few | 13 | CATSDAQGSEAFF | TGTGCCACCAGTGATGCCCAAGGGTCTGAAGCTTTCTTT
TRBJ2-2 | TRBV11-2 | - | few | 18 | CASSPRVGTAANTGELFF | TGTGCCAGCAGCCCGCGAGTAGGGACGGCCGCGAACACCGGGGAGCTGTTTTTT
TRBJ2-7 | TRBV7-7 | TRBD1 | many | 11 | CASLTGGEQYF | TGTGCCAGCCTGACAGGGGGCGAGCAGTACTTC
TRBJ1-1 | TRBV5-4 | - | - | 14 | CASSLYGRNTEAFF | TGTGCCAGCAGCTTGTACGGACGGAACACTGAAGCTTTCTTT
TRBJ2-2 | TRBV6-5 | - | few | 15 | CASSYSRQGNEELFF | TGTGCCAGCAGTTATTCCCGGCAGGGGAACGAGGAGCTGTTTTTT
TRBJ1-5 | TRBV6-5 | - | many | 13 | CASSYQVSMPQHF | TGTGCCAGCAGTTACCAAGTTTCGATGCCCCAGCATTTT
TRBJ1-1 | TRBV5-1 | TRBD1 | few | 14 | CASSLNTGGTEAFF | TGCGCCAGCAGCCTAAACACAGGGGGCACTGAAGCTTTCTTT
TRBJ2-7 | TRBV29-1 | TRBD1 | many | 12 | CSVVKGAYEQYF | TGCAGCGTTGTAAAGGGGGCTTACGAGCAGTACTTC
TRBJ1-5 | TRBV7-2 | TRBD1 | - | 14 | CASRPGQVNQPQHF | TGTGCCAGCAGGCCGGGACAGGTCAATCAGCCCCAGCATTTT
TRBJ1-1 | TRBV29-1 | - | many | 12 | CSVEQGNTEAFF | TGCAGCGTTGAACAGGGAAACACTGAAGCTTTCTTT
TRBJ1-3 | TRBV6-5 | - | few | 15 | CASSWGGSSGNTIYF | TGTGCCAGCAGTTGGGGCGGGTCCTCTGGAAACACCATATATTTT
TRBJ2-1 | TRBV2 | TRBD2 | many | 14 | CAAREVAGNNEQFF | TGTGCCGCTCGTGAGGTAGCGGGGAACAATGAGCAGTTCTTC
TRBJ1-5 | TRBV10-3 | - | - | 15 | CAISAGHQSNQPQHF | TGTGCCATCAGTGCGGGACATCAGAGCAATCAGCCCCAGCATTTT
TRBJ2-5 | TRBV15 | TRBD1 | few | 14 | CATSRPGQGKTQYF | TGTGCCACCAGCAGACCGGGACAGGGAAAGACCCAGTACTTC
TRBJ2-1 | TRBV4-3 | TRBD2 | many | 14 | CASRKAGGGDEQFF | TGCGCCAGCAGAAAAGCGGGGGGAGGGGATGAGCAGTTCTTC
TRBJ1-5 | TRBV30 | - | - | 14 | CAWSVLMGDQPQHF | TGTGCCTGGAGTGTACTTATGGGTGATCAGCCCCAGCATTTT
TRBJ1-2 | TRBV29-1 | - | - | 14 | CSASDRDLNYGYTF | TGCAGCGCCTCGGATAGAGACCTTAACTATGGCTACACCTTC
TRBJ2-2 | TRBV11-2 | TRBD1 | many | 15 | CASSVRQGYTGELFF | TGTGCCAGCAGCGTCCGACAGGGGTACACCGGGGAGCTGTTTTTT
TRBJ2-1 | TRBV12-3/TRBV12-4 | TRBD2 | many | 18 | CASSFSGLAGRTYNEQFF | TGTGCCAGCAGTTTTTCAGGACTAGCGGGAAGAACCTACAATGAGCAGTTCTTC
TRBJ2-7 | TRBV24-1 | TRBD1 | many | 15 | CATSDQGQGAYEQYF | TGTGCCACCAGTGACCAAGGACAGGGTGCCTACGAGCAGTACTTC
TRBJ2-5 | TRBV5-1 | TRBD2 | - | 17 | CASSSGLAGPGYETQYF | TGCGCCAGCAGCTCCGGACTAGCGGGACCGGGATATGAGACCCAGTACTTC
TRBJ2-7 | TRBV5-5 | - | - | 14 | CASSLEGPFYEQYF | TGTGCCAGCAGCTTGGAGGGACCGTTTTACGAGCAGTACTTC
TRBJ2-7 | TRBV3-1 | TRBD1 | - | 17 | CASTKQDRGLDSYEQYF | TGTGCCAGCACCAAGCAGGACAGGGGGCTTGACTCCTACGAGCAGTACTTC
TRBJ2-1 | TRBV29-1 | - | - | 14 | CSSSPYRWGNEQFF | TGCAGCTCTTCCCCCTACCGGTGGGGGAATGAGCAGTTCTTC